Presented here are 17 T cell receptor beta chains from one specimen sequenced in a study of neurological immune-mediated disorders (dated by TCRdb to between 2018 and 2021). Receptor libraries were prepared by 5' RACE. The reads were generated on an Illumina HiSeq 2500. The public reads were run again by TCRdb, first through fastp at Q25 and then through MiXCR, and only productive beta chains were kept. Identical CDR3 protein sequences are pooled into one entry, listed with their most common genes and DNA. Recorded for this sample are about 16,000 distinct CDR3 sequences; around 9% of them occurred a single time. Roughly 45% of the sample goes to the ten largest clones. Sequenced: CD8+ T cells from blood. These receptors were obtained from a man aged 45 to 65 in good health.

This clonotype was detected ten times or more. The chain recombines TRBV20-1 with TRBJ2-7; 9 bases align to TRBD1. Germline CDR1 and CDR2: DFQATT and SNEGSKA (reference sequence). V lost 0 bases, J lost 6 bases, and 9 bases stayed unmatched. There are 15 residues in the CDR3. CDR3 residues: CSAREAGQGLSEQYF. CDR3 DNA sequence: TGCAGTGCTAGAGAAGCGGGACAGGGACTGTCCGAGCAGTACTTC.

This clonotype was detected many times. The genes are TRBV5-6 and TRBJ2-1; 8 bases fit TRBD2. CDR3 size: 16 residues. The J segment lost 7 bases and the V segment lost 0 bases, leaving 9 bases of the junction unmatched. Germline V lookup: CDR1 SGHDT, CDR2 YYEEEE. The CDR3 spells CASSLAGRADFNEQFF. In DNA, the CDR3 is TGTGCCAGCAGCTTGGCCGGGAGGGCGGATTTTAATGAGCAGTTCTTC.

The table lists this clonotype with many counts. This rearrangement joins TRBV5-1 to TRBJ2-5; the match to TRBD1 covers 8 bases. The junction had 4 bases not matched to a gene; V was cut back by 4 bases and J by 2 bases. Germline values: CDR1 SGHRS, CDR2 YFSETQ. This CDR3 contains 14 residues. The CDR3 here is CASSLGQGQETQYF. Written as DNA, the CDR3 is TGCGCCAGCAGCCTCGGACAGGGACAAGAGACCCAGTACTTC.

This clonotype appeared many times. This sequence joins TRBV5-1 and TRBJ2-7; D possibly matches TRBD1 or TRBD2 (6 bases each). The length of the CDR3 is 14 residues. Trimming took 3 bases from V and 7 from J, leaving 17 bases between them. In germline, CDR1 is SGHRS, CDR2 YFSETQ. CDR3 sequence: CASSWGDTPREQYF. Here the CDR3 DNA reads TGCGCCAGCAGCTGGGGGGACACCCCGCGGGAGCAGTACTTC.

This clonotype was counted many times. The chain joins TRBV7-9 to TRBJ2-1; no definite D call. Germline V gives CDR1 SEHNR, CDR2 FQNEAQ (reference sequence). The CDR3 has 15 amino acids. V was pared by 1 base and J by 1 base, with 8 bases between. This chain's CDR3 is CASSLGRTSYNEQFF. Here the CDR3 DNA reads TGTGCCAGCAGCTTAGGGAGAACGTCCTACAATGAGCAGTTCTTC. Drawing the rest from reference TRBV7-9 and TRBJ2-1, the complete variable domain is DTGVSQNPRHKITKRGQNVTFRCDPISEHNRLYWYRQTLGQGPEFLTYFQNEAQLEKSRLLSDRFSAERPKGSFSTLEIQRTEQGDSAMYLCASSLGRTSYNEQFFGPGTRLTVL.

This clonotype was seen at least ten times. The V and J genes are TRBV7-9 and TRBJ2-7, with TRBD1 identical over 8 bases. Germline values: CDR1 SEHNR, CDR2 FQNEAQ (reference sequence). The CDR3 has 15 amino acids. With 5 bases clipped from V and 7 bases from J, the junction kept 13 bases outside the gene matches. CDR3 sequence (DNA): TGTGCCAGCAGCCCCGGACAGGGCCTAGTTCCTGAGCAGTACTTC. It encodes CASSPGQGLVPEQYF.

This chain uses TRBV5-1 with TRBJ2-2; 10 bases map to TRBD2. CDR3 size: 16 residues. The V gene's germline CDR1 is SGHRS and CDR2 YFSETQ. Trimming at V came to 1 base and at J to 5 bases, leaving 5 bases not matched to a gene. The CDR3 DNA reads TGCGCCAGCAGCTTGTATACTAGCGGGGATACCGGGGAGCTGTTTTTT. It specifies CASSLYTSGDTGELFF.

The sample holds many counts of this clonotype. The V call is TRBV10-3, the J call TRBJ2-1; 7 nucleotides agree with TRBD2. Trimming took 9 bases from V and 8 from J; bases not matched to a gene: 4. CDR1 is ENHRY and CDR2 is SYGVKD in the germline V gene. The CDR3 is 11 amino acids. In DNA form, the CDR3 reads TGTGCCATAAGCGGGACGGATGAGCAGTTCTTC. This sequence encodes CAISGTDEQFF.

Many counts were recorded for this clonotype. The chain employs TRBV20-1 and TRBJ1-2; 7 positions match TRBD1. This CDR3 spans 13 amino acids. Trimming cost V 7 bases and J 8 bases; bases outside gene matches: 13. Looked up from germline, CDR1 is DFQATT and CDR2 is SNEGSKA (reference sequence). The CDR3 loop reads CSEGPGQAGGYTF. Here the CDR3 DNA reads TGCAGTGAGGGACCAGGACAGGCGGGAGGCTACACCTTC.

In this sample, this clonotype turned up many times. The CDR3: CATSDASVRDTQYF. As DNA, the CDR3 is TGTGCCACCAGTGACGCTAGCGTAAGGGATACGCAGTATTTT. The chain has TRBV24-1 and TRBJ2-3, with TRBD2 as a possible D gene (6 bases). The V gene's germline CDR1 is KGHDR and CDR2 SFDVKD. The CDR3 has 14 amino acids. With 4 bases removed from V and 6 bases from J, the gap between germline ends came to 13 bases.

To note about this clonotype: One end of the junction varies from germline; a read error may be responsible. The chain joins TRBV6-6 to TRBJ2-7; D possibly corresponds to TRBD2 (5 bases). CDR1 is MNHNY and CDR2 is SVGAGI in the germline V gene (reference sequence). The CDR3 has 13 amino acids. The CDR3 sequence: CAISYSRGYEQYF. As DNA, the CDR3 is TGTGCCATCAGTTACTCACGGGGCTACGAGCAGTACTTC.

Many counts were recorded for this clonotype. The CDR3 sequence is CASSLYRGEPDTQYF. The CDR3 nucleotides are TGCGCCAGCAGCCTATACCGGGGAGAACCAGATACGCAGTATTTT. The chain links TRBV5-1 to TRBJ2-3, with D possibly being TRBD2 (5 bases). V lost 4 bases and J 4 bases, leaving 16 bases between the germline ends. Germline V CDR1 and CDR2: SGHRS, YFSETQ. This CDR3 spans 15 amino acids.

This clonotype came up many times. This sequence joins TRBV7-6 and TRBJ1-1, with 9 bases lining up with TRBD1. In germline, CDR1 is SGHVS, CDR2 FNYEAQ. This CDR3 is built from 16 residues. V lost 7 bases to trimming and J lost 7 bases; unmatched junction nucleotides: 16. The CDR3, as DNA: TGTGCCAGCATCCCCTCAGCCGGGACAGGGTGGGTTGAAGCTTTCTTT. Translating gives CASIPSAGTGWVEAFF.

This clonotype was seen ten or more times. The chain recombines TRBV4-3 with TRBJ1-5; D is possibly TRBD1 (6 bases). Trimming took 0 bases from V and 8 from J, leaving 11 bases between them. CDR3 length equals 14 residues. From germline, CDR1 is LGHNA and CDR2 YSLEER. The CDR3 loop is CASSQDPGTKPQHF. CDR3 bases: TGCGCCAGCAGCCAAGACCCGGGGACAAAGCCCCAGCATTTT.

This clonotype was seen ten or more times. The chain joins TRBV28 to TRBJ2-1, with TRBD2 as a possible D gene (5 bases). Germline CDR1 is MDHEN and CDR2 is SYDVKM. This CDR3 has 15 residues. Trimming removed 2 bases at V and 3 bases at J, with 11 bases between. CDR3 sequence reads: CASSLVAGYYNEQFF. In nucleotides, the CDR3 is TGTGCCAGCAGTTTAGTGGCGGGCTACTACAATGAGCAGTTCTTC.

This clonotype was detected many times. As DNA, the CDR3 is TGCGCCAGCAGCCAAGAGGCCAGGGGGTCATACGAGCAGTACTTC. Translation: CASSQEARGSYEQYF. The chain has TRBV4-1 and TRBJ2-7, with 7 positions matching TRBD1. The CDR3 sequence is 15 residues long. Germline CDR1 is MGHRA and CDR2 is YSYEKL. With 0 bases clipped from V and 4 bases from J, the junction kept 6 bases outside the gene matches.

This clonotype is a singleton in its sample. The rearrangement uses TRBV6-1 and TRBJ2-3; 11 bases align to TRBD2. The CDR3 totals 17 residues. Germline V lookup: CDR1 MNHNS, CDR2 SASEGT. The V gene end was trimmed by 2 bases and the J gene end by 2 bases; junction bases not matched to a gene: 6. The CDR3, as DNA: TGTGCCAGCAGTGAACTAGCGGGAGGCTCACTCACAGATACGCAGTATTTT. Protein: CASSELAGGSLTDTQYF.